This TCR beta chain originates from a study of T cell responses to AZD1222 COVID-19 vaccine. The study, taken as a whole, reports: Samples come after the peak T cell response, not at day 14. Of spike-specific TCRs, nearly half reportedly target regions left unmutated in variants. Possibly, clonal diversity was underestimated; donors were largely white British and included more females. Baseline antibody screening turned up just a handful of seropositive AZD1222 recipients.

The CDR3 has 14 amino acids. Trimming took off 3 bases at V and 1 base at J, with 7 bases between the two ends. Germline V CDR1 and CDR2: SGHNT, YENEEA. The protocol was immunoSEQ multiplex PCR, while the TCRdb copy is restricted to in-frame clones and leaves out a portion. Among approximately 80,000 clones listed, approximately 85% were seen once. A word on this clone: Its antigen remains unknown. Other DNA sequences in the same sample also yield this CDR3.

The material sequenced was peripheral blood, taken 28 days after the second AZD1222 dose. The TCR comes from an adult who received the AZD1222 COVID-19 vaccine. This chain uses TRBV11-3 with TRBJ1-3; D gene uncertain. The CDR3 bases are TGTGCCAGCAGCTTTTCCCTGTCTGGAAACACCATATATTTT. Translating it yields CASSFSLSGNTIYF.